Below, 15 T cell receptor beta chains from the same sample are listed, as sequenced in a study of blood T cell repertoires in COVID-19. Data came from immunoSEQ multiplex PCR; TCRdb stores just in-frame clones and leaves some out. The sample yields about 230,000 clones, roughly 84% seen once. The sequenced sample consisted of peripheral blood. The receptors shown here come from a woman between 50 and 59 years old with acute or convalescent COVID-19.

The rearrangement joins TRBV28 to TRBJ2-1; 10 bases line up with TRBD1. The germline V gene encodes CDR1 MDHEN and CDR2 SYDVKM. This CDR3 comprises 16 residues. Trimming cost V 4 bases and J 6 bases; bases outside gene matches: 9. In DNA form, the CDR3 reads TGTGCCAGCAGTTCCGGGACAGGGGCTAGAGGCAATGAGCAGTTCTTC. Protein product: CASSSGTGARGNEQFF.

The genes are TRBV6-4 and TRBJ2-1; 11 bases are a match to TRBD2. Germline CDR1 MRHNA, CDR2 SNTAGT. This CDR3 has 15 amino acids. V lost 4 bases to trimming and J lost 6 bases; unmatched junction nucleotides: 5. The DNA of the CDR3 is TGTGCCAGCAGTGGTCTAGCGGGGGGTTTCAATGAGCAGTTCTTC. It is translated as CASSGLAGGFNEQFF.

The V and J genes are TRBV28 and TRBJ1-1; the D gene is possibly TRBD1 (5 bases). The CDR3 sequence is 15 residues long. Trimming pared 7 bases from V and 5 bases from J, leaving 20 bases between. CDR1 and CDR2 from the germline V gene are MDHEN and SYDVKM. The CDR3 nucleotides are TGTGCCAGCAAAGGGGCCCCGGGTGGGAATACTGAAGCTTTCTTT. This sequence encodes CASKGAPGGNTEAFF. Supplemented by reference TRBV28 and TRBJ1-1, the full variable domain reads DVKVTQSSRYLVKRTGEKVFLECVQDMDHENMFWYRQDPGLGLRLIYFSYDVKMKEKGDIPEGYSVSREKKERFSLILESASTNQTSMYLCASKGAPGGNTEAFFGQGTRLTVV.

The chain employs TRBV3-1 (or the pseudogene TRBV3-2) and TRBJ2-4, with 9 bases identical to TRBD2. The germline V gene encodes CDR1 LGHDT and CDR2 YNNKEL (reference sequence). This CDR3 contains 18 residues. The V and J ends lost 3 bases and 4 bases, in that order; junction bases with no gene match: 13. This chain's CDR3 is CASSHSHQRGAVKNIQYF. Written as DNA, the CDR3 is TGTGCCAGCAGCCACTCCCACCAGCGGGGGGCGGTTAAAAACATTCAGTACTTC.

The rearrangement links TRBV24-1 to TRBJ2-7; 8 nucleotides agree with TRBD1. CDR1 and CDR2 (germline): KGHDR, SFDVKD. CDR3 length: 14 residues. V trimming: 10 bases; J trimming: 0 bases; junction bases outside the gene matches: 7. The CDR3 sequence is CATNKTGDSYEQYF. In DNA, the CDR3 is TGTGCCACTAATAAGACAGGGGACTCCTACGAGCAGTACTTC.

The gene calls are TRBV11-2 and TRBJ1-6; a weak D match, TRBD1 (5 bases). Trimming stripped 7 bases from V and 10 bases from J, with 11 bases between. Per germline, CDR1 SGHAT and CDR2 FQNNGV. The CDR3 contains 12 residues. CDR3 coding DNA: TGTGCCAGCACCCGCGGGGCCTCACCCCTCCACTTT. Its translation is CASTRGASPLHF.

The chain is built from TRBV7-2 and TRBJ2-7; D is undetermined. The CDR3 length is 13 residues. V gave up 1 base and J gave up 5 bases, with 9 bases separating them. The germline CDR1 and CDR2 sequences are SGHTA and FQGNSA. The CDR3: CASSLDYIDEQYF. The CDR3, as DNA: TGTGCCAGCAGCTTAGATTATATCGACGAGCAGTACTTC.

This clone was detected only a few times. The chain employs TRBV29-1 and TRBJ1-3; no clear D. V was trimmed by 3 bases and J by 4 bases, leaving 13 bases between them. CDR3 length: 14 amino acids. In germline, CDR1 is SQVTM, CDR2 ANQGSEA. CDR3 region: CSVEGSPTGNTIYF. CDR3 DNA sequence: TGCAGCGTTGAGGGCAGCCCGACGGGAAACACCATATATTTT.

The rearrangement uses TRBV5-1 and TRBJ1-5, with D possibly matching TRBD1 (6 bases). CDR1 SGHRS and CDR2 YFSETQ come from the germline V gene. Trimming left V 1 base short and J 7 bases short, with 24 bases between. The length of the CDR3 is 18 residues. CDR3 nucleotides: TGCGCCAGCAGCTTGCGACCTAGGACAGTGGGGCAGAGCCAGCCCCAGCATTTT. It yields the protein CASSLRPRTVGQSQPQHF.

The CDR3 sequence is CASSATAGGLGGNTIYF. CDR3 in DNA: TGTGCCAGCAGCGCAACGGCTGGGGGGTTGGGGGGAAACACCATATATTTT. The chain recombines TRBV9 with TRBJ1-3, with a weak D call TRBD1 (5 bases). CDR1 is SGDLS, CDR2 YYNGEE, per germline. CDR3 size: 17 residues. V dropped 3 bases and J dropped 4 bases, with 20 bases sitting between them.

The chain carries TRBV18 and TRBJ2-7; TRBD1 aligns across 9 bases. The CDR3 consists of 15 residues. Trimming cost V 4 bases and J 3 bases; bases outside gene matches: 7. The V gene's germline CDR1 is KGHSH and CDR2 LQKENI. The DNA for the CDR3 is TGTGCCAGCTCACGTTCCGGGACAGGGTTCTACGAGCAGTACTTC. This codes for CASSRSGTGFYEQYF.

This clone has only a few counts. This CDR3 is CASSPLPPGDTEAFF. The CDR3 DNA is TGTGCCAGCAGTCCCCTCCCTCCGGGGGACACTGAAGCTTTCTTT. The chain is built from TRBV28 and TRBJ1-1; D is perhaps TRBD1 (5 bases). This CDR3 has 15 residues. Germline V gene sequence: CDR1 MDHEN, CDR2 SYDVKM. V was cut by 5 bases and J by 3 bases, with 16 bases left in between.

Only one count was recorded for this clone. Here the CDR3 reads CASRELAGTDTQYF. Written as DNA, the CDR3 is TGTGCCAGCAGGGAACTTGCGGGCACAGATACGCAGTATTTT. This chain links TRBV3-1 (or the pseudogene TRBV3-2) with TRBJ2-3; D gene unclear. Trimming stripped 6 bases from V and 1 base from J, with 11 bases between. This CDR3 contains 14 residues. The germline V gene encodes CDR1 LGHDT and CDR2 YNNKEL (reference sequence).

The chain uses TRBV6-2 or TRBV6-3 and TRBJ1-2; TRBD1 agrees at 8 bases. The CDR3 totals 14 residues. V shed 2 bases, J shed 8 bases, and the junction held 7 bases outside the gene matches. The germline V gene encodes CDR1 MNHEY and CDR2 SVGEGT. The CDR3 DNA reads TGTGCCAGCAGTTACCAGGGGGCGGTCAACGGCTACACCTTC. Protein product: CASSYQGAVNGYTF.

This clone was detected only once. V is TRBV20-1 and J is TRBJ1-1; 7 bases are shared with TRBD1. The CDR3 runs to 11 residues. J lost 9 bases, V lost 4 bases, and 5 bases had no gene match. Germline CDR1 DFQATT, CDR2 SNEGSKA (reference sequence). The CDR3 reads CSATPQGQAFF. Written as DNA, the CDR3 is TGCAGTGCTACACCACAGGGGCAAGCTTTCTTT.